This T cell receptor (beta chain) was identified in a study of control samples from healthy donors and cancer patients. This table comes from immunoSEQ multiplex PCR, and its TCRdb copy is limited to in-frame clones, with some not included. The data contain under 450,000 clones, 90% of them singletons. CDR1 is MNHEY and CDR2 is SVGAGI in the germline V gene. The CDR3 runs 15 residues. The trim removed 5 bases at V and 3 bases at J, leaving 2 bases unmatched. Material: PBMCs. This clonotype was obtained from a man aged 35 to 55 with head and neck cancer. V and J are TRBV6-5 and TRBJ1-6, with TRBD1 matching 9 bases. The CDR3 protein is CASSKGQGYNSPLHF. The CDR3 DNA is TGTGCCAGCAGTAAGGGACAGGGCTATAATTCACCCCTCCACTTT.